This T cell receptor beta chain was obtained from a study of blood T cells in healthy people across ages. Study-level background: Through template switching, about one barcoded beta molecule was captured per two T cells, as measured in model experiments.

The study, taken as a whole, reports: As age increased, TCR beta diversity per million T cells fell in a roughly linear fashion.

This CDR3 has 15 residues. The germline V gene has CDR1 SGHAT and CDR2 FQDESV (reference sequence). In the case of this clonotype: The target antigen is unknown. At one end the junction does not follow the germline gene, possibly because of a read error.

Then a second PCR, running roughly 7 to 11 cycles, was carried out with a sample-barcoded 5' primer and a J-beta primer mix. With 12 random nucleotides, a template-switch adaptor tagged each individual cDNA molecule. One entry per CDR3 protein results from TCRdb running MiXCR on the 5' RACE reads. The sample includes roughly 800,000 distinct CDR3 sequences, roughly 60% of them seen just once. The chain recombines TRBV11-1 with TRBJ2-1; tentatively, D is TRBD1 or TRBD2 (5 bases each). The end of the DNA aligns better with TRBJ2-7, so the J call may be wrong. The sequenced sample was blood. The origin of this receptor is a man under 40 in good health. CDR3 sequence: CACSLPGTKTYEQYF. The CDR3 nucleotides are TGTGCCTGCAGCCTGCCCGGGACGAAAACCTACGAGCAGTACTTC.